This note documents a single T cell receptor (beta chain) sequence. Its specificity is not known. The assay was immunoSEQ multiplex PCR, and TCRdb's table has in-frame clones only and misses some. This table has about 20,000 clones, around nine tenths appearing once. Between 1 and 8 samples, pretreatment and on-treatment, were given by each patient. The data are from a study of PD-L1 blockade in urothelial cancer. Study at large: Atezolizumab therapy began for patients in about 2014, dosed at 1,200 mg intravenously every 3 weeks. Patients had been given 0 to 3 earlier chemotherapy regimens. General study findings and limits: Better survival was predicted by below-median pretreatment blood TCR clonality.

CDR1 and CDR2 from the germline V gene are SEHNR and FQNEAQ (reference sequence). With V trimmed by 3 bases and J by 3 bases, 7 bases remained unmatched. The CDR3 has 15 residues. The rearrangement links TRBV7-9 to TRBJ2-7, with TRBD2 identical over 8 bases. This receptor was identified in a man over 45 with urothelial cancer. Here the sequenced sample was PBMCs, taken around atezolizumab (anti-PD-L1) treatment. The CDR3 protein is CASSFIGGADYEQYF. CDR3 nucleotides: TGTGCCAGCAGCTTCATCGGGGGGGCAGACTACGAGCAGTACTTC.